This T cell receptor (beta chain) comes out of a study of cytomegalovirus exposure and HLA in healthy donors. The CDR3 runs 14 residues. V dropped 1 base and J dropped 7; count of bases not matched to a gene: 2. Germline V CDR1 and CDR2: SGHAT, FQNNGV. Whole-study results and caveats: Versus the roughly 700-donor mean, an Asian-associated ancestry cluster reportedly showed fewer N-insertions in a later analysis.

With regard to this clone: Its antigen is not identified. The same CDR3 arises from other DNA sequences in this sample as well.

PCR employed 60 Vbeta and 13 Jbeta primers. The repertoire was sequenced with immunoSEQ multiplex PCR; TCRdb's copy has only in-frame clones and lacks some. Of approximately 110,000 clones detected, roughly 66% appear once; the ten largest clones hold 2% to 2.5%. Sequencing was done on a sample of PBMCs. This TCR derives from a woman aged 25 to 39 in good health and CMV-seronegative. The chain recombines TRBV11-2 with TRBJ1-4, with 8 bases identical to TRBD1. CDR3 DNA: TGTGCCAGCAGCTTAGGGCAGGGGGCTGAAAAACTGTTTTTT. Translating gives CASSLGQGAEKLFF.